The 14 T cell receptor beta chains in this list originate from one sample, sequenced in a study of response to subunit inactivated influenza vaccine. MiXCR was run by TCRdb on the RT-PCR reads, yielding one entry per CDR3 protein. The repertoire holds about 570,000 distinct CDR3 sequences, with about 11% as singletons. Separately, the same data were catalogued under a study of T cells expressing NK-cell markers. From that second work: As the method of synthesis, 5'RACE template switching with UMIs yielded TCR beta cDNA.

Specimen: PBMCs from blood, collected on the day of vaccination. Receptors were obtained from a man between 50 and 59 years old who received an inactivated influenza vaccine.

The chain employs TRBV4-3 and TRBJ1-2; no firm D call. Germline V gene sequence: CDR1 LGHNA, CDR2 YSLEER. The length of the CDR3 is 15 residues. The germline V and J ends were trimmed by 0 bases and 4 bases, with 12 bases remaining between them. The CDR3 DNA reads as TGCGCCAGCAGCCAAGATCTGGGAGAGATCTATGGCTACACCTTC. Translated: CASSQDLGEIYGYTF.

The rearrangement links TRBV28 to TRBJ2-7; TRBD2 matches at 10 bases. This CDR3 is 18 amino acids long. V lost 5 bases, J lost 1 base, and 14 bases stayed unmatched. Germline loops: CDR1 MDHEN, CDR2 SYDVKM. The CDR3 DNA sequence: TGTGCCAGCAGTCCTAAGCCGGGGAGCGGGAGGGCGTCCTACGAGCAGTACTTC. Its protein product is CASSPKPGSGRASYEQYF.

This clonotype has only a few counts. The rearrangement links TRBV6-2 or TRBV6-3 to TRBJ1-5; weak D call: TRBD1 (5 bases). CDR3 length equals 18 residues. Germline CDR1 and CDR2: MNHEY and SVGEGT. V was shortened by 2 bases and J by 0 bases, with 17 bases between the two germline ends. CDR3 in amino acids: CASSYQSDLTDSNQPQHF. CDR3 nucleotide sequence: TGTGCCAGCAGTTACCAATCGGACCTGACAGATAGCAATCAGCCCCAGCATTTT.

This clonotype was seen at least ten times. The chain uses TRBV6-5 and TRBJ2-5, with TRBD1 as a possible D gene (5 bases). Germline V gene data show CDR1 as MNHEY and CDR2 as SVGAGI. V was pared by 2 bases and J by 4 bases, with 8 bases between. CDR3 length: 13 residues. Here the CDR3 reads CASSYGALETQYF. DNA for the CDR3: TGTGCCAGCAGTTACGGGGCTCTAGAGACCCAGTACTTC.

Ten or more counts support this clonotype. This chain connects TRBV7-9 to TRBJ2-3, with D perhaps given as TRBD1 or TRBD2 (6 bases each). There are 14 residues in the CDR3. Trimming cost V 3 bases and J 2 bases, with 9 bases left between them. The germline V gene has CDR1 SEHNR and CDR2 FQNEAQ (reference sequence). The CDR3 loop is CASSFSGATDTQYF. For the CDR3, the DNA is TGTGCCAGCAGCTTTTCGGGGGCCACAGATACGCAGTATTTT.

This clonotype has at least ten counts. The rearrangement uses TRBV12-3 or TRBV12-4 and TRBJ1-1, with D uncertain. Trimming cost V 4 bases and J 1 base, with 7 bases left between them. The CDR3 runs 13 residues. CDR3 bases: TGTGCCAGCAGTTGGGCCGGGAACACTGAAGCTTTCTTT. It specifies CASSWAGNTEAFF.

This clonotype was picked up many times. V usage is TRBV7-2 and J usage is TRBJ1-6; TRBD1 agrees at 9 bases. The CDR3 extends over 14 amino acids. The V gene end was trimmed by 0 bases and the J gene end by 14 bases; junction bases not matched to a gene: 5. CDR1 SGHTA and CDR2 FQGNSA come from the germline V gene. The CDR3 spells CASSLAHGTGTLHF. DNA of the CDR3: TGTGCCAGCAGCTTAGCGCATGGGACAGGGACCCTCCACTTT.

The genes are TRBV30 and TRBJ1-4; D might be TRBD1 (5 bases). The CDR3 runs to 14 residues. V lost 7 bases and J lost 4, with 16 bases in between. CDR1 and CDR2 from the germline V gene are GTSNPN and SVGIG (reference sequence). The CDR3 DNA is TGTGCCTTCACCCGAGACAGCCATAATGAAAAACTGTTTTTT. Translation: CAFTRDSHNEKLFF.

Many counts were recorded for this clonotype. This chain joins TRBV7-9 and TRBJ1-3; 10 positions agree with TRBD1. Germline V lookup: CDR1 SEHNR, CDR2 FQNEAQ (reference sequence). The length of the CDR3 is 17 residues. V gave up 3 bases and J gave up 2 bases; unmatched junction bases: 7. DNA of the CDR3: TGTGCCAGCAGCTTGTGGGACAGGGGAGCGGCTGGAAACACCATATATTTT. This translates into CASSLWDRGAAGNTIYF.

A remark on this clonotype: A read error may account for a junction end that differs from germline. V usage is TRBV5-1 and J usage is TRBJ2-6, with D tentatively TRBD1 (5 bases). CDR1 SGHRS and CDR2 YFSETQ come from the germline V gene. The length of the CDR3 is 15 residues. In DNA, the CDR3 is TGCGCCAGCAGCTTGGCAAGGGCTGGGGCCAACGTCCTGATTTTC. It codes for CASSLARAGANVLIF.

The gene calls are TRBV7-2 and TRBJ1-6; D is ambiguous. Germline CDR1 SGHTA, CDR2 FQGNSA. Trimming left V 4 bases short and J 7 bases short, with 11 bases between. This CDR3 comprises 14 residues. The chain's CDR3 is CASSSSPANSPLHF. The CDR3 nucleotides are TGTGCCAGCAGCTCCTCGCCAGCGAATTCACCCCTCCACTTT.

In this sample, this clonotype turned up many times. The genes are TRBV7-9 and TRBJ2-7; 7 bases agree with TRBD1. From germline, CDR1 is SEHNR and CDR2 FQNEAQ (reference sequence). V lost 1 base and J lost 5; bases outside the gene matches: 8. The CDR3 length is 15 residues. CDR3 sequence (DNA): TGTGCCAGCAGCTTAGTCCTGCAGGGGGTAGACGAGCAGTACTTC. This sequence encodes CASSLVLQGVDEQYF.

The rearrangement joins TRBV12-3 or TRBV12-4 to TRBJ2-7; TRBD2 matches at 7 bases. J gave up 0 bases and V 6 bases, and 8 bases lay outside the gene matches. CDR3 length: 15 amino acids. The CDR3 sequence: CASSPGGGFSYEQYF. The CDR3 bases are TGTGCCAGCAGCCCCGGGGGAGGGTTCTCCTACGAGCAGTACTTC.

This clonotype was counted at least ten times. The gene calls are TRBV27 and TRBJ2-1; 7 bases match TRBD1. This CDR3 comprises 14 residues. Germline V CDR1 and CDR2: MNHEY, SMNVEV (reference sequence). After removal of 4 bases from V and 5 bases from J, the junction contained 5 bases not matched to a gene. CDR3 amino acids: CASSSGQFNNEQFF. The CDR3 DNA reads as TGTGCCAGCAGTTCGGGACAGTTCAACAATGAGCAGTTCTTC.